A selection of T cell receptor beta chains follows, all from one sample in a study of shared clonotypes between healthy human individuals. Libraries were prepared by immunoSEQ multiplex PCR; TCRdb keeps only in-frame clonotypes and omits some of them. The repertoire includes about 1.4 million clones, around 97% of them detected once, and 0.95% to 1.5% sits in the top ten. Sequencing was carried out using naive CD4+ T cells sorted from blood. The receptors here all came from a man aged 30 to 45 in good health. Both conserved end residues are part of each CDR3. Fields, in order: J gene, V gene, D gene, clone size, CDR3 protein, CDR3 DNA. The D gene is left open where the match is weak. Part of the rows lack a size; the others show once, few, many or a class for expanded clones.

TRBJ2-3 | TRBV28 | . | . | CASSPPYTDTQYF | TGTGCCAGCAGTCCACCTTACACAGATACGCAGTATTTT
TRBJ2-2 | TRBV19 | TRBD2 | once | CASSIGGANTGELFF | TGTGCCAGTAGTATTGGGGGGGCGAACACCGGGGAGCTGTTTTTT
TRBJ2-2 | TRBV7-2 | . | . | CASSPGWGGVSTGELFF | TGTGCCAGCAGCCCAGGATGGGGCGGGGTCAGCACCGGGGAGCTGTTTTTT
TRBJ2-7 | TRBV7-9 | . | . | CASSLLGGSSYEQYF | TGTGCCAGCAGCTTACTGGGCGGAAGCTCCTACGAGCAGTACTTC
TRBJ1-5 | TRBV28 | . | . | CASSLGGSNQPQHF | TGTGCCAGCAGCCTGGGGGGGAGCAATCAGCCCCAGCATTTT
TRBJ1-5 | TRBV28 | TRBD1 | . | CASSTRQGLRYQPQHF | TGTGCCAGCAGTACTCGACAGGGTTTAAGGTATCAGCCCCAGCATTTT
TRBJ2-1 | TRBV29-1 | . | . | CSVAFSSEQFF | TGCAGCGTGGCCTTTAGCTCTGAGCAGTTCTTC
TRBJ1-2 | TRBV7-3 | TRBD1 | once | CASSTGTGKFDGYTF | TGTGCCAGCAGCACCGGGACAGGGAAGTTCGATGGCTACACCTTC
TRBJ2-7 | TRBV4-1 | TRBD2 | . | CASSQDSTSFYEQYF | TGCGCCAGCAGCCAAGATTCGACTAGCTTCTACGAGCAGTACTTC
TRBJ2-1 | TRBV11-2 | . | . | CASSSEGRTNEQFF | TGTGCCAGCAGCTCGGAAGGACGGACCAATGAGCAGTTCTTC